This is a list of T cell receptor beta chains from one sample in a study of PD-1 blockade in classical Hodgkin lymphoma. The method was immunoSEQ multiplex PCR; TCRdb's version includes in-frame clones alone and lacks a portion of them. The data show roughly 48,000 clones, around nine tenths seen once. The starting material was peripheral blood mononuclear cells (PBMCs), obtained before the fourth cycle of nivolumab. The receptors shown here come from a human donor with classical Hodgkin lymphoma. Each CDR3 is given with its conserved first and last residue. A D gene is named only where the DNA matches it firmly. Size is omitted from some rows. Given values are once, few, many or a class for expanded clones.

d_gene	abundance	v_gene	j_gene	CDR3aa	CDR3nt
-	-	TRBV6-6	TRBJ2-1	CASSYDSYNEQFF	TGTGCCAGCAGTTACGACTCCTACAATGAGCAGTTCTTC
-	once	TRBV18	TRBJ2-3	CASSSRDTITDTQYF	TGTGCCAGCTCATCCCGGGACACAATCACAGATACGCAGTATTTT
-	-	TRBV29-1	TRBJ2-5	CSVEEGGIWLETQYF	TGCAGCGTTGAAGAGGGCGGAATATGGTTAGAGACCCAGTACTTC
-	-	TRBV29-1	TRBJ1-1	CSVEGAEGNTEAFF	TGCAGCGTTGAAGGGGCTGAAGGGAACACTGAAGCTTTCTTT
TRBD2	-	TRBV5-1	TRBJ2-7	CASSNLAGAYEQYF	TGCGCCAGCAGCAACTTAGCGGGGGCCTACGAGCAGTACTTC
TRBD1	-	TRBV9	TRBJ1-2	CASSVGTGARGSYGYTF	TGTGCCAGCAGCGTAGGAACAGGGGCGCGGGGATCGTATGGCTACACCTTC
-	-	TRBV5-1	TRBJ2-2	CASTPTRGAIVANTGELFF	TGCGCCAGCACCCCAACCCGGGGGGCGATCGTAGCGAACACCGGGGAGCTGTTTTTT
-	-	TRBV27	TRBJ2-5	CASSLSSPARETQYF	TGTGCCAGCAGTTTATCATCACCGGCAAGGGAGACCCAGTACTTC
-	-	TRBV9	TRBJ2-3	CASSVVADTQYF	TGTGCCAGCAGCGTAGTAGCAGATACGCAGTATTTT
-	few	TRBV6-5	TRBJ1-1	CASKRGGFDTEAFF	TGTGCCAGCAAACGAGGGGGATTTGACACTGAAGCTTTCTTT
-	-	TRBV4-3	TRBJ1-1	CASSRTGGVNTEAFF	TGCGCCAGCAGTCGGACGGGGGGCGTGAACACTGAAGCTTTCTTT
TRBD1	-	TRBV5-1	TRBJ1-2	CASSPTTGRLGGYTF	TGCGCCAGCAGCCCAACGACAGGGAGGCTCGGCGGCTACACCTTC
TRBD2	-	TRBV13	TRBJ2-3	CASSLLAGGRYTQYF	TGTGCCAGCAGCTTACTAGCGGGGGGCCGCTATACGCAGTATTTT
TRBD1	-	TRBV7-9	TRBJ2-2	CASSSPTGTENTGELFF	TGTGCCAGCAGCTCGCCGACCGGGACAGAAAACACCGGGGAGCTGTTTTTT
TRBD2	once	TRBV7-2	TRBJ2-7	CASTLGSGRALWEQYF	TGTGCCAGCACCCTAGGTAGCGGGAGGGCCTTGTGGGAGCAGTACTTC
-	-	TRBV28	TRBJ2-2	CASSLLGPYTGELFF	TGTGCCAGCAGTTTACTCGGACCGTACACCGGGGAGCTGTTTTTT
TRBD1	-	TRBV18	TRBJ2-2	CASSQVTGRISNTGELFF	TGTGCCAGCTCACAGGTGACAGGGCGGATTTCAAACACCGGGGAGCTGTTTTTT
-	few	TRBV5-1	TRBJ1-3	CASSPDDPGDTIYF	TGCGCCAGCAGCCCGGATGACCCTGGGGACACCATATATTTT
-	-	TRBV2	TRBJ2-5	CASSKGGSEETQYF	TGTGCCAGCAGTAAGGGGGGTAGTGAGGAGACCCAGTACTTC
TRBD1	-	TRBV7-3	TRBJ2-3	CASSFGTGVADTQYF	TGTGCCAGCAGCTTCGGGACAGGGGTGGCAGATACGCAGTATTTT
-	few	TRBV27	TRBJ2-4	CASSFSPWGVSIQYF	TGTGCCAGCAGTTTCTCCCCCTGGGGGGTAAGCATTCAGTACTTC
-	-	TRBV6-5	TRBJ1-1	CASSYSNRAWEAFF	TGTGCCAGCAGTTACTCGAACAGGGCTTGGGAAGCTTTCTTT
-	-	TRBV6-5	TRBJ1-1	CASSYSGLVTEAFF	TGTGCCAGCAGTTACTCAGGGCTGGTCACTGAAGCTTTCTTT
-	few	TRBV5-1	TRBJ2-7	CASSLEVRGYEQYF	TGCGCCAGCAGCTTGGAGGTCAGAGGCTACGAGCAGTACTTC
-	-	TRBV28	TRBJ1-5	CASSLIAVSNQPQHF	TGTGCCAGCAGTTTGATAGCAGTTAGCAATCAGCCCCAGCATTTT
-	-	TRBV7-9	TRBJ2-3	CASSWGGKNTQYF	TGTGCCAGCAGCTGGGGGGGCAAAAATACGCAGTATTTT
-	-	TRBV5-1	TRBJ1-2	CASSLEEGANYGYTF	TGCGCCAGCAGCTTGGAGGAGGGGGCTAACTATGGCTACACCTTC
-	-	TRBV7-2	TRBJ1-1	CASSLDRVNTEAFF	TGTGCCAGCAGCTTAGACAGGGTGAACACTGAAGCTTTCTTT
-	-	TRBV7-9	TRBJ2-5	CASSLAGGREETQYF	TGTGCCAGCAGCTTAGCGGGGGGACGAGAAGAGACCCAGTACTTC
TRBD1	-	TRBV4-1	TRBJ2-5	CASSQEVQGAGETQYF	TGCGCCAGCAGCCAAGAAGTACAGGGGGCAGGGGAGACCCAGTACTTC
TRBD2	-	TRBV28	TRBJ2-3	CASLTSGTDTQYF	TGTGCCAGCCTTACTAGCGGCACAGATACGCAGTATTTT
-	-	TRBV2	TRBJ2-5	CASSLYQPQETQYF	TGTGCCAGCAGTTTATACCAGCCCCAAGAGACCCAGTACTTC
-	few	TRBV10-1	TRBJ2-7	CASSPGTAGSGYEQYF	TGCGCCAGTTCGCCCGGGACAGCGGGTAGTGGCTACGAGCAGTACTTC
-	-	TRBV14	TRBJ1-1	CASSQLSGGGEAFF	TGTGCCAGCAGCCAACTCAGCGGGGGGGGCGAAGCTTTCTTT
TRBD2	-	TRBV28	TRBJ2-7	CASSLRLAGGYEQYF	TGTGCCAGCAGTTTAAGACTAGCGGGAGGCTACGAGCAGTACTTC
TRBD2	once	TRBV12-5	TRBJ2-1	CASGLARLAGGNEQFF	TGTGCTAGTGGTTTGGCCAGACTAGCGGGAGGCAATGAGCAGTTCTTC
-	-	TRBV27	TRBJ1-2	CASSLSGVIRGYTF	TGTGCCAGCAGTTTATCAGGGGTTATCCGGGGCTACACCTTC
-	once	TRBV28	TRBJ2-7	CASRRGFAEQYF	TGTGCCAGCAGACGGGGCTTCGCCGAGCAGTACTTC
-	-	TRBV7-3	TRBJ2-5	CASSLSRGDLETQYF	TGTGCCAGCAGCTTAAGCAGGGGTGATCTAGAGACCCAGTACTTC
-	-	TRBV19	TRBJ2-7	CASSRGGDYEQYF	TGTGCCAGTAGTAGAGGGGGGGATTACGAGCAGTACTTC
-	few	TRBV28	TRBJ2-7	CASSPGFTYEQYF	TGTGCCAGCAGCCCGGGCTTCACCTACGAGCAGTACTTC
-	-	TRBV5-6	TRBJ2-7	CASSPSGANEQYF	TGTGCCAGCAGCCCCTCAGGGGCCAACGAGCAGTACTTC
TRBD1	-	TRBV7-2	TRBJ1-1	CASSTTGGRHTEAFF	TGTGCCAGCAGCACAACAGGGGGGAGGCACACTGAAGCTTTCTTT